The sequence of this TCR beta chain was determined in a study of beta chain features in type 1 diabetes. Study-wide findings and caveats: A moderate, significant TCRB CDR3 shortening appeared in type 1 diabetes across four CD4+ subsets.

This clone was counted a few times. The antigen is unknown. The entirety of the isolated RNA underwent reverse transcription, so expressed TCRB transcripts were sequenced. Sequencing of naive, central memory and regulatory T cell samples gave an average of roughly 4 million reads. Sequenced by immunoSEQ multiplex PCR; TCRdb stores in-frame clones only, minus some. The sample contains hundreds of thousands of clones, roughly 15% of which appear only once. This CDR3 is 17 amino acids long. V lost 0 bases to trimming and J lost 5 bases; unmatched junction nucleotides: 7. Heparinised blood was drawn once per donor, averaging roughly 120 mL. Using CD45RO/CCR7/CD25/CD127/CD95/CD27, CD4+ naive, central memory, regulatory and stem cell-like memory cells were sorted.

The source material was naive CD4+ T cells from blood. The chain links TRBV23-1 to TRBJ2-2, with 9 bases that match TRBD1. TRBV23-1 carries the ORF label, with uncertain function. The receptor's source is a woman aged 18-29 years in good health. The CDR3: CASSQSRDRELTGELFF. In nucleotides, the CDR3 is TGCGCCAGCAGTCAATCCCGGGACAGGGAATTAACCGGGGAGCTGTTTTTT.